This T cell receptor beta chain was sequenced during a study of cytomegalovirus exposure and HLA in healthy donors. The PCR used 60 Vbeta and 13 Jbeta primers. The assay was immunoSEQ multiplex PCR, and TCRdb's table has in-frame clones only and misses some. The sample has 30,000 to 40,000 clones, approximately 82% seen once; the top ten hold 3.5% to 4%. Study-wide findings and caveats: In an earlier analysis, productive rearrangement rates for most beta V segments clustered near 90% or 30%.

Looked up from germline, CDR1 is MRHNA and CDR2 is SNTAGT. The CDR3 totals 13 residues. In the case of this clone: Its antigen is currently unknown. One end of the junction does not line up with germline, which may come from a read error.

This TCR derives from a woman aged 18-29 years in good health and CMV-seronegative. This chain links TRBV6-4 with TRBJ1-6; 7 bases are shared with TRBD1. Input material: PBMCs. This CDR3 reads CASSSDRDSPLNF. The CDR3, as DNA: TGTGCCAGCAGTTCAGACAGGGATTCACCCCTCAACTTT.